The sequence of this TCR beta chain was determined in a study of blood T cells in healthy people across ages. Study details: Template switching captured about one barcoded beta molecule per two T cells. The study, taken as a whole, reports: Older individuals had lower TCR beta diversity per million T cells (the decline was roughly linear).

There are many counts of this clonotype. Its antigen is unknown. CDR3 length equals 14 residues. CDR1 MGHRA and CDR2 YSYEKL come from the germline V gene. V was clipped by 4 bases and J by 5 bases, with 12 bases between them. The second PCR ran about 6 to 12 cycles with a sample-barcoded 5' primer and J-beta primers. In TCRdb, the 5' RACE reads were re-called with MiXCR into one record per CDR3 protein. The sample records 1.5 million to 2 million distinct CDR3 sequences, 34% being singletons. Each donor had ten milliliters of peripheral blood drawn. Sequencing was done on a sample of blood. The sequence was obtained from a young woman in good health. This chain connects TRBV4-1 to TRBJ2-1; D might be TRBD1 or TRBD2, each matching 5 bases. In DNA, the CDR3 is TGCGCCAGCAGCCCTCGGGGCCTCCACAATGAGCAGTTCTTC. Its protein product is CASSPRGLHNEQFF.